This T cell receptor (beta chain) was retrieved from a study of CD8 T cells in Susac syndrome. RNA was extracted with the RNeasy kit, and a quantity of about 0.45 to 1 ug was reverse transcribed using random hexamers. Amplification of the TCR beta CDR3 was carried out by immunoSEQ multiplex PCR, which spanned a total of 54 Vbeta and 13 Jbeta segments. MiXCR, run by TCRdb on the immunoSEQ multiplex PCR reads, gives a single entry per CDR3 protein. The sample gives some 150,000 distinct CDR3 sequences, 85% to 95% of which show up once; 0.16% is in the top ten. The CDR3 is made up of 13 amino acids. Germline loops: CDR1 SSHAT, CDR2 FNYEAQ (reference sequence). V shed 2 bases and J shed 1 base, with 6 bases lying between them.

The sequence derives from a human donor with Susac syndrome. This chain links TRBV7-7 with TRBJ2-7, with no clear D. The sample comprised CD4+ T cells from PBMCs. The DNA for the CDR3 is TGTGCCAGCAGCTTACAACCTTCCTACGAGCAGTACTTC. Protein: CASSLQPSYEQYF.